The 30 T cell receptor beta chains given below trace back to one sample, sequenced in a study of glioma-infiltrating T cells. Amplification of TCR alpha and beta CDR3 regions from RNA used iRepertoire nested multiplex PCR. From the multiplex PCR reads, TCRdb called clonotypes with MiXCR, one entry per CDR3 protein. The sample has 150,000 to 200,000 distinct CDR3 sequences, 30% to 40% seen once. The sample was glioma tissue, nonneoplastic brain tissue, or PBMCs (not recorded which). The source is a human donor with low-grade glioma or glioblastoma, undergoing nonglioma brain surgery, or in good health (not recorded which).

Note on this clonotype: Sequence at one end of the junction differs from germline and may be a read error. The chain is built from TRBV7-9 and TRBJ2-1; the match to TRBD2 covers 10 bases. CDR1 is SEHNR and CDR2 is FQNEAQ in the germline V gene (reference sequence). This CDR3 has 15 amino acids. CDR3 sequence: CASSLLAGDRNEQLF. The CDR3 nucleotides read TGTGCCAGCAGCCTTCTAGCGGGAGATAGGAATGAGCAGCTCTTC.

This clonotype appeared many times. The chain uses TRBV28 and TRBJ2-7; D is unresolved. The germline gives CDR1 MDHEN, CDR2 SYDVKM. The CDR3 has 14 residues. Trimming took off 4 bases at V and 5 bases at J, with 15 bases between the two ends. The CDR3 sequence: CASSSLSSLHEQYF. DNA for the CDR3: TGTGCCAGCAGTTCACTCTCGTCCCTCCACGAGCAGTACTTC.

This clonotype was counted at least ten times. J is TRBJ1-1 and V is TRBV7-2, with D possibly matching TRBD1 (5 bases). This CDR3 comprises 14 residues. Germline values: CDR1 SGHTA, CDR2 FQGNSA. Trimming removed 1 base from V and 1 base from J, with 7 bases in between. The DNA for the CDR3 is TGTGCCAGCAGCTTAGGGACAACGAACACTGAAGCTTTCTTT. This encodes CASSLGTTNTEAFF.

The table lists this clonotype with a few counts. The chain carries TRBV12-3 or TRBV12-4 and TRBJ1-3, with 8 positions matching TRBD1. J gave up 0 bases and V 5 bases, and 3 bases lay outside the gene matches. The CDR3 runs to 15 residues. This chain's CDR3 is CASSGTGLSGNTIYF. The CDR3 coding sequence is TGTGCCAGCAGTGGGACAGGACTCTCTGGAAACACCATATATTTT.

Details on this clonotype: Without the conserved terminal phenylalanine or tryptophan, this CDR3 likely stems from a read error. V is TRBV27 and J is TRBJ1-2; D is unresolved. V was cut by 7 bases and J by 3 bases, with 12 bases left in between. Germline V gives CDR1 MNHEY, CDR2 SMNVEV (reference sequence). This CDR3 region has 13 residues. This CDR3 reads CASIQDKDYGYTL. The CDR3 DNA follows: TGTGCCAGCATTCAAGACAAGGACTATGGCTACACCCTC.

This clonotype was seen at least ten times. The rearrangement uses TRBV20-1 and TRBJ2-5; unclear D gene. Trimming removed 3 bases at V and 9 bases at J, with 17 bases between. This CDR3 spans 13 amino acids. The germline gives CDR1 DFQATT, CDR2 SNEGSKA (reference sequence). The CDR3 loop reads CSARDLTLGAQYF. DNA for the CDR3: TGCAGTGCTAGGGACCTTACCCTCGGAGCCCAGTACTTC.

This clonotype was seen at least ten times. This sequence joins TRBV6-2 or TRBV6-3 and TRBJ2-3; no firm D call. Trimming left V 2 bases short and J 2 bases short, with 8 bases between. This CDR3 is 14 amino acids long. Germline assignment: CDR1 MNHEY and CDR2 SVGEGT. CDR3 DNA sequence: TGTGCCAGCAGTTACGTTGGGAACACAGATACGCAGTATTTT. The encoded protein is CASSYVGNTDTQYF.

V and J are TRBV4-2 and TRBJ2-2; TRBD2 is a possible D gene (6 bases). The germline gives CDR1 LGHNA, CDR2 YNFKEQ. The V gene lost 0 bases and the J gene lost 1 base, with 15 bases spanning the gap. The CDR3 is made up of 18 amino acids. The CDR3 protein is CASSQEGSAGLNTGELFF. In DNA form, the CDR3 reads TGTGCCAGCAGCCAAGAAGGGTCAGCGGGTTTGAACACCGGGGAGCTGTTTTTT.

This clonotype was found once. This may arise from a read error, as a much more abundant clone is one base away. The rearrangement joins TRBV5-5 to TRBJ2-1, with D uncertain. The CDR3 sequence is 14 residues long. Germline assignment: CDR1 SGHKS and CDR2 YYEKEE (reference sequence). Trimming took off 1 base at V and 7 bases at J, with 12 bases between the two ends. CDR3 DNA sequence: TGTGCCAGCAGCTTGAGGTCCGGCGGAAATGAGCAGTTCTTC. This codes for CASSLRSGGNEQFF.

A remark on this clonotype: A read error may explain this, as a much larger clone is one base away. CDR3 in amino acids: CSVVGGPGLAGNNEQYF. The CDR3, as DNA: TGCAGCGTTGTTGGGGGACCTGGACTAGCGGGAAACAATGAGCAGTACTTC. The V and J genes are TRBV29-1 and TRBJ2-7, with 12 bases that match TRBD2. The germline V gene has CDR1 SQVTM and CDR2 ANQGSEA. The trim removed 4 bases at V and 7 bases at J, leaving 17 bases unmatched. The CDR3 length is 17 residues.

At least ten counts were recorded for this clonotype. The rearrangement uses TRBV20-1 and TRBJ1-6, with TRBD1 matching 7 bases. Germline loops: CDR1 DFQATT, CDR2 SNEGSKA (reference sequence). J lost 7 bases, V lost 6 bases, and 12 bases had no gene match. The CDR3 length is 15 residues. CDR3 DNA: TGCAGTGCCCGAATCCCGGGACAGCCCAATTCACCCCTCCACTTT. The encoded protein is CSARIPGQPNSPLHF.

Many counts were recorded for this clonotype. The chain is built from TRBV19 and TRBJ2-1; possible D gene TRBD2, 5 bases. V was shortened by 3 bases and J by 8 bases, with 17 bases between the two germline ends. Germline assignment: CDR1 LNHDA and CDR2 SQIVND (reference sequence). This CDR3 comprises 15 residues. The CDR3 protein is CASSMGASGIDEQFF. The CDR3 nucleotides are TGTGCCAGTAGTATGGGAGCCTCTGGAATCGATGAGCAGTTCTTC.

This chain uses TRBV5-4 with TRBJ1-1, with 10 bases aligning to TRBD1. The ends lost 3 bases at V and 1 base at J; junction bases unmatched: 3. Germline V gene sequence: CDR1 SGHNT, CDR2 YYREEE (reference sequence). The CDR3 has 15 amino acids. The CDR3 bases are TGTGCCAGCAGCTACGGGGACAGGGGGAACACTGAAGCTTTCTTT. It translates to CASSYGDRGNTEAFF.

The chain has TRBV12-3 or TRBV12-4 and TRBJ1-3; D not resolved. Deletions cut 3 bases from V and 1 base from J, with 10 bases between. The CDR3 is made up of 15 amino acids. The CDR3 sequence: CASSLPGISGNTIYF. The CDR3, as DNA: TGTGCCAGCAGTTTGCCGGGAATTTCTGGAAACACCATATATTTT.

In its sample, this clonotype was seen many times. The chain carries TRBV27 and TRBJ2-7, with a possible D match to TRBD1 (6 bases). The CDR3 consists of 14 residues. CDR1 and CDR2 from the germline V gene are MNHEY and SMNVEV (reference sequence). V was trimmed by 5 bases and J by 0 bases, leaving 11 bases between them. This CDR3 is CASSDRSRSYEQYF. CDR3 nucleotides: TGTGCCAGCAGTGACAGGTCCCGCTCCTACGAGCAGTACTTC.

The rearrangement joins TRBV14 to TRBJ1-1, with 8 bases aligning to TRBD1. The CDR3 is 16 amino acids. Germline CDR1 and CDR2: SGHDN and FVKESK. V lost 4 bases, J lost 5 bases, and 12 bases stayed unmatched. The CDR3 DNA is TGTGCCAGCAGCCGAGGGACAGGAAATTCAGTAACTGAAGCTTTCTTT. Protein product: CASSRGTGNSVTEAFF.

CDR3 amino acids: CASSRNPGQVLYSNQPQHF. The CDR3 bases are TGTGCCAGTAGTAGAAACCCGGGACAGGTTCTTTATAGCAATCAGCCCCAGCATTTT. The chain recombines TRBV19 with TRBJ1-5; 8 bases line up with TRBD1. There are 19 residues in the CDR3. Germline values: CDR1 LNHDA, CDR2 SQIVND (reference sequence). After removal of 4 bases from V and 0 bases from J, the junction contained 14 bases not matched to a gene. Full variable domain (outside the CDR3, taken from reference TRBV19 and TRBJ1-5): DGGITQSPKYLFRKEGQNVTLSCEQNLNHDAMYWYRQDPGQGLRLIYYSQIVNDFQKGDIAEGYSVSREKKESFPLTVTSAQKNPTAFYLCASSRNPGQVLYSNQPQHFGDGTRLSIL.

J is TRBJ1-2 and V is TRBV6-2 or TRBV6-3; D unclear. From germline, CDR1 is MNHEY and CDR2 SVGEGT. This CDR3 contains 10 residues. The CDR3 sequence: CATNLAPYTF. The DNA for the CDR3 is TGTGCGACCAACCTAGCACCCTACACCTTC.

The rearrangement uses TRBV19 and TRBJ2-5; 7 bases line up with TRBD1. The CDR3 is 13 residues long. CDR1 and CDR2 (germline): LNHDA, SQIVND (reference sequence). V lost 5 bases and J lost 2; bases outside the gene matches: 2. The CDR3 sequence is CASSGGQQETQYF. The CDR3 DNA reads TGTGCCAGTAGTGGGGGACAGCAAGAGACCCAGTACTTC.

The gene calls are TRBV18 and TRBJ2-7; D not resolved. The V end lost 0 bases, the J end lost 3 bases, and 9 bases lay between the germline ends. This CDR3 has 14 residues. Germline V gene sequence: CDR1 KGHSH, CDR2 LQKENI. The CDR3 sequence: CASSPPVVLYEQYF. The CDR3 DNA follows: TGTGCCAGCTCACCACCGGTGGTCCTCTACGAGCAGTACTTC.

This clonotype was seen more than once but under ten times. This rearrangement joins TRBV5-1 to TRBJ2-7; 9 bases are a match to TRBD1. V shed 4 bases, J shed 2 bases, and the junction held 7 bases outside the gene matches. Germline lookup yields CDR1 SGHRS and CDR2 YFSETQ. The CDR3 consists of 15 residues. The chain's CDR3 is CASSISGTGTYEQYF. CDR3 sequence (DNA): TGCGCCAGCAGCATATCCGGGACAGGGACCTACGAGCAGTACTTC.

This chain links TRBV7-3 with TRBJ2-3; 8 nucleotides line up with TRBD2. This CDR3 comprises 16 residues. Looked up from germline, CDR1 is SGHTA and CDR2 is FQGTGA. V was pared by 0 bases and J by 4 bases, with 6 bases of the junction left unmatched. CDR3 nucleotide sequence: TGTGCCAGCAGCTTAACGTCAGCGGGAGCGGCAGATACGCAGTATTTT. This sequence encodes CASSLTSAGAADTQYF.

As to this clonotype: The junction does not match germline at one end; this may be a read error. The chain links TRBV6-1 to TRBJ2-3, with D possibly matching TRBD2 (7 bases). Germline V gives CDR1 MNHNS, CDR2 SASEGT. The CDR3 is 15 amino acids. Here the CDR3 reads CASSLGGASKDTQYF. Written as DNA, the CDR3 is TGTGCCAGCAGTTTAGGGGGGGCAAGCAAAGATACGCAGTATTTT.

Concerning this clonotype itself: This may stem from a read error, because a much larger clone lies one nucleotide away. The V gene is TRBV12-3 or TRBV12-4, the J gene TRBJ1-5; D remains unclear. The length of the CDR3 is 15 residues. Deletions cut 5 bases from V and 0 bases from J, with 11 bases between. The CDR3 loop reads CASSGHLLSNQPQHF. Written as DNA, the CDR3 is TGTGCCAGCAGTGGGCATTTACTTAGCAATCAGCCCCAGCATTTT.

The CDR3, as DNA: TGTGCCAGCATGGCTAGCGGAGACGAGCAGTACTTC. Translating gives CASMASGDEQYF. V and J are TRBV6-1 and TRBJ2-7; 7 nucleotides match TRBD2. V trimming: 7 bases; J trimming: 5 bases; junction bases outside the gene matches: 5. The CDR3 consists of 12 residues. Germline assignment: CDR1 MNHNS and CDR2 SASEGT.

This clonotype was detected many times. The J gene is TRBJ1-5, the V gene TRBV6-2 or TRBV6-3; unclear D gene. CDR1 MNHEY and CDR2 SVGEGT come from the germline V gene. The length of the CDR3 is 13 residues. The ends were cut back, 4 bases at V and 4 bases at J, with 8 bases in the middle. CDR3 coding DNA: TGTGCCAGCAGTTCTTCCTGGAATCAGCCCCAGCATTTT. It encodes CASSSSWNQPQHF.

This clonotype has a count of ten or more. V gene TRBV10-3 combines with J gene TRBJ1-1, with 8 bases lining up with TRBD1. This CDR3 is built from 17 residues. V gave up 5 bases and J gave up 1 base; unmatched junction bases: 12. CDR1 ENHRY and CDR2 SYGVKD come from the germline V gene. This CDR3 reads CAISSGQGVDTNTEAFF. DNA of the CDR3: TGTGCCATCAGTTCCGGACAGGGCGTAGATACGAACACTGAAGCTTTCTTT.

Worth noting for this clonotype: A read error may explain this, as a much larger clone is one base away. The CDR3 carries no conserved terminal phenylalanine or tryptophan, so it likely arises from a read error. The chain has TRBV29-1 and TRBJ2-7; no clear D gene. The length of the CDR3 is 11 residues. Trimming left V 3 bases short and J 4 bases short, with 7 bases between. Germline V gene sequence: CDR1 SQVTM, CDR2 ANQGSEA. The DNA for the CDR3 is TGCAGCGTTGAGAACGCGTACGAGCAGTACTTG. It translates to CSVENAYEQYL.

This clonotype was found once. The chain recombines TRBV25-1 with TRBJ1-1, with no clear D. Germline-derived CDR1 and CDR2 are MGHDK and SYGVNS. CDR3 length equals 13 residues. Trimming cost V 9 bases and J 4 bases, with 15 bases left between them. The CDR3 loop is CARSRTRSTEAFF. The CDR3 DNA sequence: TGTGCCAGAAGTCGGACCAGGAGCACTGAAGCTTTCTTT.

This clonotype has a handful of counts. This may arise from a read error, as a much more abundant clone is one base away. The chain has TRBV27 and TRBJ2-1, with D possibly matching TRBD1 (6 bases). The last part of the DNA fits TRBJ2-7 better; the J call may be wrong. Germline assignment: CDR1 MNHEY and CDR2 SMNVEV (reference sequence). CDR3 length: 17 amino acids. The CDR3 sequence: CASSFLTSQGRQYEQYF. The DNA of the CDR3 is TGTGCCAGCAGTTTCCTTACCTCCCAGGGGCGCCAATACGAGCAGTACTTC.